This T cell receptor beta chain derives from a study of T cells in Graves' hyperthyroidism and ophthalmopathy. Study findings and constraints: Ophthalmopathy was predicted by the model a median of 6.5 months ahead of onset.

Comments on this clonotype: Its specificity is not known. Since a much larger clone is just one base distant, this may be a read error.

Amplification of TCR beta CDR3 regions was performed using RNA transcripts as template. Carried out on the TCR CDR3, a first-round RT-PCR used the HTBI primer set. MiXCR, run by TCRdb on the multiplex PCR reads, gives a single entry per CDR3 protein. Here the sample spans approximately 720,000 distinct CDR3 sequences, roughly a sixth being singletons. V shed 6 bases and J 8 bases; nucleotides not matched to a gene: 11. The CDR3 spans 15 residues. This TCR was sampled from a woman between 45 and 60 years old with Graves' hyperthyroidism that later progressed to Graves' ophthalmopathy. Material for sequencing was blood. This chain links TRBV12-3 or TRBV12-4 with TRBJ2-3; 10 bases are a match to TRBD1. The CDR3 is CASSRGQGWAGTQYF. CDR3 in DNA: TGTGCCAGCAGCCGGGGACAGGGGTGGGCAGGTACGCAGTATTTT.